Included here is one TCR beta chain sequence, with context. It lacks a known antigen. Within one base of it there is no much larger clone, and no base qualities were kept. At one collaborating source in Seattle, patients were enrolled during active infection and were followed longitudinally through the course of disease. Whole blood was collected in K2EDTA tubes by collaborating institutions according to the institutions' own protocols. For TCRbeta analysis, collaborators shipped samples as frozen whole blood, isolated PBMCs, or DNA extracted from either of those sample types. The data were obtained in a study of blood T cell repertoires in COVID-19 (dated by TCRdb to between 2020 and 2021). In terms of the full investigation: Samples covering the acute and convalescent phases of COVID-19 were provided by collaborators in the United States, Italy and Spain. The material from the prospective study consisted of cDNA or gDNA derived from T cells, B-cell-depleted T cells, or PBMCs. Subjects who had been exposed to COVID-19, were actively infected with it, or had recovered from it provided the deeply sampled blood TCRbeta repertoires that made up the dataset. The repertoires were made available in a free public database intended to serve as a resource for research on the immune response to SARS-CoV-2. Samples came from the ongoing ImmuneRACE study (first 160 participants) plus 1,254 subjects from 6 global collaborators. A de-identified subject ID, COVID-19 status, age in years and sex were almost always included in the sample metadata. Where available, HLA class I and class II types were taken from metadata supplied by the sample provider and were not determined by assay-based typing.

From its cysteine to its phenylalanine, the CDR3 spans 12 amino acids. CDR3 DNA is the only sequence kept; it has 36 bases, read in frame from the first base. V is trimmed back by 4 bases and J by 5 bases, and the junction contains 2 bases that no gene match accounts for. The germline V gene sets CDR1 to WSHSY and CDR2 to SAAADI. The full study reports these points: The quantity of clinical and demographic metadata differed by source and by participant and was supplied without curation.

The immunoSEQ Assay, a bias-controlled multiplex PCR, was used to amplify TCRbeta CDR3 regions from genomic DNA. The paper's processing steps were these. Within the assay, amplification of reference gene primers was used to estimate how many nucleated cells each sample contained. To quantify the absolute abundance of each unique TCRbeta CDR3 rearrangement, sequence reads were collapsed and filtered. For each sample, productive Simpson clonality was calculated by taking the square root of Simpson's diversity index across productive rearrangements. Imported from immuneACCESS, the table was reduced by TCRdb to in-frame sequences with V and J called. These copies leave out some clones; in studies compared against another copy, an unresolved V gene accounts for under half, and the cause of the remainder is not known. That table gives V, J and clone size, and the DNA gave D and trimming. In all, the sample holds 170,000 or so clones, and more than 75% of those were seen once. Clones ranked in the top ten supply 0.45% to 0.6% of the sample.

The chain is assembled from TRBV10-2 and TRBJ2-7; 7 central bases correspond to TRBD1. The sequencing sample was made of peripheral blood. The sequence derives from a man aged 55 to 70 with COVID-19, enrolled during active disease. CDR3 reads: CASSGQGDEQYF. In nucleotide form, the sequence is TGCGCCAGCAGTGGTCAGGGGGACGAGCAGTACTTC.